The 28 T cell receptor beta chains reported below all come from one sample, sequenced in a study of CD8+CD57+ T cells in acquired aplastic anemia. The study profiled TCR beta VDJ and CDR3 using genomic DNA as template. TCRdb re-called the reads through MiXCR, storing one row per CDR3 protein. The sample shows fewer than 85,000 distinct CDR3 sequences, about 70% of them seen only once. An expansion of CD8+CD57+ cells by flow cytometry had been shown in patients chosen for sequencing. The sequenced sample was sorted CD4+, CD8+, or CD8+CD57+ T cells (not recorded which) from PBMCs. The origin of the receptors is a human donor with aplastic anemia.

This clonotype was found many times. V and J are TRBV9 and TRBJ1-6; a possible D gene is TRBD1 (6 bases). This CDR3 has 15 amino acids. Germline V lookup: CDR1 SGDLS, CDR2 YYNGEE. V gave up 0 bases and J gave up 8 bases, with 12 bases separating them. CDR3 protein: CASSVADSLYSPLHF. CDR3 DNA sequence: TGTGCCAGCAGCGTAGCGGACAGTCTTTATTCACCCCTCCACTTT.

The chain couples TRBV4-1 to TRBJ1-5; the D gene is possibly TRBD1 (6 bases). Trimming stripped 4 bases from V and 7 bases from J, with 20 bases between. Germline loops: CDR1 MGHRA, CDR2 YSYEKL. This CDR3 region has 16 residues. The CDR3 protein is CASSPTRGRRGQPQHF. CDR3 sequence (DNA): TGCGCCAGCAGCCCGACCAGGGGCAGACGAGGACAGCCCCAGCATTTT.

This clonotype has only one observation. Here the CDR3 reads CASSLTGGRNNEQFF. The CDR3 nucleotides read TGTGCCAGCAGCCTCACCGGAGGGCGAAACAATGAGCAGTTCTTC. V and J are TRBV7-8 and TRBJ2-1; weak D call: TRBD2 (6 bases). The germline V gene has CDR1 SGHVS and CDR2 FQNEAQ. V shed 5 bases and J shed 5 bases, with 16 bases lying between them. The CDR3 covers 15 residues.

This chain links TRBV15 with TRBJ2-1, with 8 bases that match TRBD2. The germline V gene encodes CDR1 LNHNV and CDR2 YYDKDF (reference sequence). V gave up 3 bases and J gave up 8 bases; unmatched junction bases: 15. CDR3 size: 17 residues. CDR3 sequence reads: CATSSGNLAGTRDEQFF. CDR3 nucleotides: TGTGCCACCAGCAGCGGTAATTTAGCGGGGACGAGAGATGAGCAGTTCTTC.

This chain uses TRBV25-1 with TRBJ1-4; possible D gene TRBD1, 6 bases. Trimming took 4 bases from V and 6 from J, leaving 15 bases between them. Germline assignment: CDR1 MGHDK and CDR2 SYGVNS. The CDR3 is 15 residues long. CDR3 nucleotides: TGTGCCAGCAGTGCCTTTTCGGGGGGCGATGAAAAACTGTTTTTT. Residues: CASSAFSGGDEKLFF.

With regard to this clonotype: Given the absence of the conserved phenylalanine or tryptophan at the CDR3 end, a read error is likely. The chain recombines TRBV12-3 or TRBV12-4 with TRBJ1-1, with TRBD1 matching 10 bases. The CDR3 contains 15 residues. V shed 4 bases and J 7 bases; nucleotides not matched to a gene: 9. DNA of the CDR3: TGTGCCAGCAGTTCGACAGGGGGCCTGAGAATTGAAGCTTTCCTT. Residues: CASSSTGGLRIEAFL.

This clonotype was counted between two and nine times. The chain recombines TRBV29-1 with TRBJ2-1; D unresolved. The V end lost 4 bases, the J end lost 9 bases, and 13 bases lay between the germline ends. The V gene's germline CDR1 is SQVTM and CDR2 ANQGSEA. The CDR3 has 12 residues. CDR3 residues: CSVAPDLTEQFF. For the CDR3, the DNA is TGCAGCGTTGCACCCGATTTAACTGAGCAGTTCTTC.

This chain links TRBV6-1 with TRBJ2-7; no reliable D call. The CDR3 runs to 14 residues. V lost 2 bases, J lost 0 bases, and 8 bases lay in between. Germline V gene lookup returns CDR1 MNHNS and CDR2 SASEGT. This CDR3 is CASSEMASSYEQYF. The CDR3 bases are TGTGCCAGCAGTGAAATGGCCTCCTCCTACGAGCAGTACTTC.

The rearrangement links TRBV9 to TRBJ2-5; the D is unclear. V lost 4 bases and J lost 0, with 13 bases in between. The CDR3 extends over 15 amino acids. Germline CDR1 SGDLS, CDR2 YYNGEE. CDR3: CASSPVGFYQETQYF. The CDR3 DNA reads TGTGCCAGCAGCCCTGTGGGCTTCTACCAAGAGACCCAGTACTTC.

The chain is built from TRBV24-1 and TRBJ1-5; 8 bases align to TRBD1. The CDR3 is made up of 14 amino acids. The germline V gene has CDR1 KGHDR and CDR2 SFDVKD. The J segment lost 5 bases and the V segment lost 4 bases, leaving 3 bases of the junction unmatched. The CDR3 sequence is CATSDRTGYQPQHF. The CDR3 DNA is TGTGCCACCAGTGACCGGACAGGGTATCAGCCCCAGCATTTT.

A few counts support this clonotype. The V gene is TRBV11-1, the J gene TRBJ2-7; 10 nucleotides align to TRBD2. This CDR3 is 16 amino acids long. Unmatched junction bases numbered 12, after V lost 4 bases and J lost 6 bases. Per the germline V gene, CDR1 is SGHAT and CDR2 is FQDESV (reference sequence). Here the CDR3 reads CASSSGLAGVAGEQYF. CDR3 bases: TGTGCCAGCAGCTCCGGTCTAGCGGGAGTAGCGGGCGAGCAGTACTTC.

J is TRBJ2-7 and V is TRBV29-1; the D call may be TRBD1 or TRBD2 (7 bases each). Germline CDR1 is SQVTM and CDR2 is ANQGSEA. The V end lost 6 bases, the J end lost 3 bases, and 27 bases lay between the germline ends. CDR3 length equals 17 residues. The CDR3 nucleotides read TGCAGCGTCCAGGGGCCGGAGGGAGGGCAGGGGGGCTACGAGCAGTACTTC. As protein: CSVQGPEGGQGGYEQYF.

The chain joins TRBV4-3 to TRBJ1-3; tentative D call: TRBD1 (5 bases). The germline CDR1 and CDR2 sequences are LGHNA and YSLEER. The CDR3 consists of 16 residues. Deletions cut 3 bases from V and 0 bases from J, with 12 bases between. CDR3 amino acids: CASSHDRQFSGNTIYF. Here the CDR3 DNA reads TGCGCCAGCAGCCATGATAGACAGTTCTCTGGAAACACCATATATTTT.

The rearrangement links TRBV29-1 to TRBJ1-1; possibly TRBD1 for D (6 bases). The CDR3 is 11 residues long. Germline V gene sequence: CDR1 SQVTM, CDR2 ANQGSEA. The V end was cut by 4 bases, the J end by 7 bases, with 10 bases between. The DNA for the CDR3 is TGCAGCGTTGTAGGGGGAGGTGAAGCTTTCTTT. As protein: CSVVGGGEAFF.

The chain links TRBV6-1 to TRBJ1-5; no reliable D call. The CDR3 runs 13 residues. V was pared by 5 bases and J by 0 bases, with 5 bases between. Germline loops: CDR1 MNHNS, CDR2 SASEGT. The CDR3 DNA sequence: TGTGCCAGCAGTATAGATAGCAATCAGCCCCAGCATTTT. Protein product: CASSIDSNQPQHF.

This clonotype was observed a single time. The rearrangement links TRBV11-1 to TRBJ1-5; no clear D gene. This CDR3 is 13 amino acids long. The ends were cut back, 5 bases at V and 2 bases at J, with 7 bases in the middle. Germline V lookup: CDR1 SGHAT, CDR2 FQDESV (reference sequence). The CDR3 DNA is TGTGCCAGCAGCCACGGGGGCAATCAGCCCCAGCATTTT. This gives the protein CASSHGGNQPQHF.

This clonotype was counted ten times or more. The CDR3, as DNA: TGCAGTGCTATAGTTAGTGGACTAGCGGGAGTAACCTACGAGCAGTACTTC. Protein product: CSAIVSGLAGVTYEQYF. V usage is TRBV20-1 and J usage is TRBJ2-7; TRBD2 agrees at 13 bases. J lost 2 bases, V lost 4 bases, and 11 bases had no gene match. This CDR3 comprises 17 residues. Germline V lookup: CDR1 DFQATT, CDR2 SNEGSKA (reference sequence).

This clonotype was seen a handful of times. J is TRBJ1-1 and V is TRBV29-1; D unresolved. Germline assignment: CDR1 SQVTM and CDR2 ANQGSEA. This CDR3 spans 10 amino acids. V was cut by 6 bases and J by 5 bases, with 7 bases left in between. CDR3 in DNA: TGCAGCGTAGCGGGGACTGAAGCTTTCTTT. This codes for CSVAGTEAFF.

This chain joins TRBV7-9 and TRBJ1-2; TRBD1 matches 8 bases. The length of the CDR3 is 15 residues. Germline V CDR1 and CDR2: SEHNR, FQNEAQ (reference sequence). V lost 9 bases and J lost 4; bases outside the gene matches: 13. CDR3 in amino acids: CASQSDRGNGYGYTF. CDR3 bases: TGTGCCAGTCAGTCCGACAGGGGTAATGGCTATGGCTACACCTTC.

This clonotype was seen a handful of times. The rearrangement joins TRBV24-1 to TRBJ2-1; no clear D. V shed 4 bases and J shed 0 bases, with 12 bases lying between them. CDR1 KGHDR and CDR2 SFDVKD come from the germline V gene. The CDR3 length is 16 residues. CDR3: CATSDRSPSSYNEQFF. Here the CDR3 DNA reads TGTGCCACCAGTGACCGGTCACCAAGCTCCTACAATGAGCAGTTCTTC.

This clonotype was observed many times. V is TRBV6-2 or TRBV6-3 and J is TRBJ2-7; D ambiguous. Trimming cost V 0 bases and J 5 bases, with 8 bases left between them. This CDR3 has 13 residues. Germline CDR1 is MNHEY and CDR2 is SVGEGT. The CDR3 reads CASSYSPTNEQYF. CDR3 coding DNA: TGTGCCAGCAGTTACTCGCCTACTAACGAGCAGTACTTC.

This rearrangement joins TRBV25-1 to TRBJ1-3, with TRBD1 as a possible D gene (5 bases). The CDR3 loop spans 16 amino acids. Trimming removed 5 bases from V and 0 bases from J, with 14 bases in between. Germline V gene lookup returns CDR1 MGHDK and CDR2 SYGVNS. The CDR3 region is CASSLYGGSSGNTIYF. CDR3 nucleotide sequence: TGTGCCAGCAGTCTCTACGGGGGGAGCTCTGGAAACACCATATATTTT.

The genes are TRBV20-1 and TRBJ1-4, with 10 bases aligning to TRBD1. Germline loops: CDR1 DFQATT, CDR2 SNEGSKA (reference sequence). CDR3 size: 15 residues. The V segment lost 4 bases and the J segment 7 bases; nucleotides outside the gene matches: 9. CDR3 bases: TGCAGTGCTAACCTGATGAGGGACAGGGGTGAAAAACTGTTTTTT. Translating gives CSANLMRDRGEKLFF.

This clonotype has only a few counts. The gene calls are TRBV10-3 and TRBJ2-7; no reliable D call. From germline, CDR1 is ENHRY and CDR2 SYGVKD. Trimming stripped 2 bases from V and 4 bases from J, with 3 bases between. CDR3 size: 11 residues. The CDR3 DNA sequence: TGTGCCATCAGTGAGAGGTACGAGCAGTACTTC. It codes for CAISERYEQYF.

This sequence joins TRBV7-8 and TRBJ2-7, with 9 bases matching TRBD1. CDR1 and CDR2 (germline): SGHVS, FQNEAQ. The CDR3 runs 16 residues. V was pared by 4 bases and J by 4 bases, with 11 bases of the junction left unmatched. CDR3 protein: CASSSTGTGRIYEQYF. DNA for the CDR3: TGTGCCAGCAGCTCTACCGGGACAGGGAGAATTTACGAGCAGTACTTC.

DNA of the CDR3: TGTGCCACCAGCAGAGGTATCGGACTGGGGGAAGAGACCCAGTACTTC. This gives the protein CATSRGIGLGEETQYF. The rearrangement joins TRBV15 to TRBJ2-5; either TRBD1 or TRBD2 may fit D (5 bases each). The CDR3 covers 16 residues. V lost 1 base to trimming and J lost 3 bases, with 15 bases between them. Germline V gene sequence: CDR1 LNHNV, CDR2 YYDKDF (reference sequence).

This clonotype was seen only a few times. The gene calls are TRBV19 and TRBJ1-1; no clear D. Trimming stripped 5 bases from V and 10 bases from J, with 26 bases between. Germline V CDR1 and CDR2: LNHDA, SQIVND (reference sequence). The CDR3 contains 16 residues. The chain's CDR3 is CASSAETDSHLDLAFF. CDR3 DNA sequence: TGTGCCAGTAGTGCGGAAACGGACTCCCATCTCGATTTAGCTTTCTTT.

The CDR3 DNA is TGCGCCAGCAGCCTGGTACTTGGGGGAAACACCATATATTTT. It codes for CASSLVLGGNTIYF. V is TRBV5-1 and J is TRBJ1-3, with D unclear. The CDR3 is 14 amino acids. Per germline, CDR1 SGHRS and CDR2 YFSETQ. Trimming shortened V by 4 bases and J by 4 bases, and 12 bases separated the two germline ends.